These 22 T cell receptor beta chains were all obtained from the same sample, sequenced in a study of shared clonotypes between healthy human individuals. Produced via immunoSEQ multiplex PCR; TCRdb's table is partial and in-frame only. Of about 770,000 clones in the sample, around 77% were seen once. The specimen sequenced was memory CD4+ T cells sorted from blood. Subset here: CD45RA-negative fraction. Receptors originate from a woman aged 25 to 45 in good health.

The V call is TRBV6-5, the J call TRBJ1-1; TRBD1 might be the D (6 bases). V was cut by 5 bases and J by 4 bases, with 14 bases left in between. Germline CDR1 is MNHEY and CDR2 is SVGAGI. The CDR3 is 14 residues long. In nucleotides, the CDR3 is TGTGCCAGCAGTATACAGGGTAAAGGCACTGAAGCTTTCTTT. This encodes CASSIQGKGTEAFF.

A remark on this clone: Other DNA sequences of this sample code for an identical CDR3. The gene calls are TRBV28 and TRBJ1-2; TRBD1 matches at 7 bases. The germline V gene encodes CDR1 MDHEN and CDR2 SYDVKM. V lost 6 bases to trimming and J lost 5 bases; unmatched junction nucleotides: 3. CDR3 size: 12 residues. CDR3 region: CASRTTGYGYTF. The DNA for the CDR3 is TGTGCCAGCAGGACGACAGGGTATGGCTACACCTTC.

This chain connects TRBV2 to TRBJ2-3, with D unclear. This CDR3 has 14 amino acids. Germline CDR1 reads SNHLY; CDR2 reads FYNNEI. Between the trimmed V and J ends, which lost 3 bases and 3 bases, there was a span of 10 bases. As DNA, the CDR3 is TGTGCCAGCAGTGATAGGGTCACGACAGATACGCAGTATTTT. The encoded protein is CASSDRVTTDTQYF.

CDR3 nucleotide sequence: TGTGCCAGTAGTAAGGCAGGGGGTGATACGCAGTATTTT. This sequence encodes CASSKAGGDTQYF. The chain recombines TRBV19 with TRBJ2-3, with 7 bases fitting TRBD1. The CDR3 is made up of 13 amino acids. V shed 4 bases and J 6 bases; nucleotides not matched to a gene: 4. Germline CDR1 reads LNHDA; CDR2 reads SQIVND (reference sequence).

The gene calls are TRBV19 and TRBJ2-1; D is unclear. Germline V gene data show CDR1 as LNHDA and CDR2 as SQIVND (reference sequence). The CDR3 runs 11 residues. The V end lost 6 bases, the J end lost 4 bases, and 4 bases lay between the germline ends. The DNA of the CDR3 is TGTGCCAGTAGAGGGTACAATGAGCAGTTCTTC. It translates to CASRGYNEQFF.

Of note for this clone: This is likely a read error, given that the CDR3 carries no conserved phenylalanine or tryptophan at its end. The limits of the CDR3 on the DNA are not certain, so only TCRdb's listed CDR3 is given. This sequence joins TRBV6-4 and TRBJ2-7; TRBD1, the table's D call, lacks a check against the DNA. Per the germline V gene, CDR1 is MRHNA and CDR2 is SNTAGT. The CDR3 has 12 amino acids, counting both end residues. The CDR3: CASSDPGTGRFG.

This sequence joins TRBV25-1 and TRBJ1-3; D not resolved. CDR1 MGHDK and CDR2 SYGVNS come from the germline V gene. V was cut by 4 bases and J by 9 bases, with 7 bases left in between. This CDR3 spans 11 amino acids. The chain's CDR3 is CASSAGVTIYF. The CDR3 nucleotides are TGTGCCAGCAGTGCCGGGGTCACCATATATTTT.

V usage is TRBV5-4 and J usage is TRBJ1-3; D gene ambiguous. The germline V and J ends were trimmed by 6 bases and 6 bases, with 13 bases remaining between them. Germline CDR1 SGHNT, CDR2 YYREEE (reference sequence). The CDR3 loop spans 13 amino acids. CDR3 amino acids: CASTWLYSNTIYF. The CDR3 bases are TGTGCCAGCACCTGGCTATATTCAAACACCATATATTTT.

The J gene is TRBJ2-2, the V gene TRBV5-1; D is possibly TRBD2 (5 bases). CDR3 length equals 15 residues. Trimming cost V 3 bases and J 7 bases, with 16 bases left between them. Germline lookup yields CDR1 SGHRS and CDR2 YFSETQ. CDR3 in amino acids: CASSSPPSGGGELFF. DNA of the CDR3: TGCGCCAGCAGCTCCCCCCCGAGCGGAGGCGGGGAGCTGTTTTTT.

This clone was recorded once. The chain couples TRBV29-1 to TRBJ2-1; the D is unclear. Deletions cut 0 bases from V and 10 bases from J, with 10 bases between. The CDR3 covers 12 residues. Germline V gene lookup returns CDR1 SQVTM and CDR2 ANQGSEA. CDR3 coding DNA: TGCAGCGTTGAAGATCGGATACTAGAGCAGTTCTTC. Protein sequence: CSVEDRILEQFF.

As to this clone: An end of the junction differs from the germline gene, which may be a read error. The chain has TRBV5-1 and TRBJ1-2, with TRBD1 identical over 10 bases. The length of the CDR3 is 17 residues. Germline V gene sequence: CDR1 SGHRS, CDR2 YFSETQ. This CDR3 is CASRLDPRDRGYYGYTF. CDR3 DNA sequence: TGCGCCAGCAGATTGGATCCCCGGGACAGGGGATACTATGGCTACACCTTC.

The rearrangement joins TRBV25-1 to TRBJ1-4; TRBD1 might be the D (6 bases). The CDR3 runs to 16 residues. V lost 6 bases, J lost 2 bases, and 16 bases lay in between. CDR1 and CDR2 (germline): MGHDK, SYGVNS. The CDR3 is CASSRQGRNTNEKLFF. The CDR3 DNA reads TGTGCCAGCAGCCGGCAGGGGCGGAATACTAATGAAAAACTGTTTTTT.

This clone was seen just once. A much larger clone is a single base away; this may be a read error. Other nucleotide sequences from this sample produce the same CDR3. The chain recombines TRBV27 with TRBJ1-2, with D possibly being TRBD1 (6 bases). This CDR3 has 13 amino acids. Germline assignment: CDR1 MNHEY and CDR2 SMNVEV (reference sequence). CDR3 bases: TGTGCCAGCAGCTTATGGCCAGGGGAGGGCTACACCTTC. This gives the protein CASSLWPGEGYTF.

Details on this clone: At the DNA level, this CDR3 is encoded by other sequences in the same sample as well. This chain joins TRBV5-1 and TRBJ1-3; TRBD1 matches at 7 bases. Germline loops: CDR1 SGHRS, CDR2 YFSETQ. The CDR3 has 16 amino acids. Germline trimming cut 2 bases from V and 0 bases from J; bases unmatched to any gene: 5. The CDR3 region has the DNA TGCGCCAGCAGCTTAGGACAGGCGATCTCTGGAAACACCATATATTTT. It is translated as CASSLGQAISGNTIYF.

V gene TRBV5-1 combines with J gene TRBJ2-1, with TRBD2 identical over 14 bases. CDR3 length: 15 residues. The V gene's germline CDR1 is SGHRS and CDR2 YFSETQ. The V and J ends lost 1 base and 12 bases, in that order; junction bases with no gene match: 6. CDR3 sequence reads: CASSLLGLAGDWQFF. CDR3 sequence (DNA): TGCGCCAGCAGCTTGTTGGGACTAGCGGGAGACTGGCAGTTCTTC.

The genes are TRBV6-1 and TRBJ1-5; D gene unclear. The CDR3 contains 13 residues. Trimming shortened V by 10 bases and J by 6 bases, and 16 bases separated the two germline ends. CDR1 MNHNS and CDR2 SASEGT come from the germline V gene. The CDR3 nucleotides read TGTGCCATCCATGGTTGGCAGCTTCAGCCCCAGCATTTT. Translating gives CAIHGWQLQPQHF.

The CDR3 loop is CASGTGTGGPGQPQHF. DNA for the CDR3: TGTGCCAGTGGAACAGGGACAGGGGGACCGGGTCAGCCCCAGCATTTT. This chain uses TRBV19 with TRBJ1-5; 11 bases match TRBD1. The CDR3 runs to 16 residues. Per the germline V gene, CDR1 is LNHDA and CDR2 is SQIVND (reference sequence). The V and J ends lost 8 bases and 6 bases, in that order; junction bases with no gene match: 12.

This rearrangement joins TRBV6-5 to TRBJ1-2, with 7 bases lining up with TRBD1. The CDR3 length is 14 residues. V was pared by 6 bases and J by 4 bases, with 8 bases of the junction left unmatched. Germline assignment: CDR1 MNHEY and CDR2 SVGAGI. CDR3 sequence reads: CASRSLGQTYGYTF. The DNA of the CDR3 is TGTGCCAGCAGGTCTCTGGGACAGACCTATGGCTACACCTTC.

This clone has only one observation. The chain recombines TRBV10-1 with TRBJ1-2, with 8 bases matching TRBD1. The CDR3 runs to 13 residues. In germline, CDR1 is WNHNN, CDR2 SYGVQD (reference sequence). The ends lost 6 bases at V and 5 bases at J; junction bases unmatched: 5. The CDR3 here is CASSPGTGYGYTF. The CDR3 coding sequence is TGCGCCAGCAGCCCCGGGACAGGTTATGGCTACACCTTC.

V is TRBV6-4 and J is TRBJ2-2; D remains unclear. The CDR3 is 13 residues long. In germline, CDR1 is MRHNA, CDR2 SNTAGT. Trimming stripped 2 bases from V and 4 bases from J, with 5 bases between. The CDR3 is CASSDLGTGELFF. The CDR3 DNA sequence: TGTGCCAGCAGTGACCTCGGCACCGGGGAGCTGTTTTTT.

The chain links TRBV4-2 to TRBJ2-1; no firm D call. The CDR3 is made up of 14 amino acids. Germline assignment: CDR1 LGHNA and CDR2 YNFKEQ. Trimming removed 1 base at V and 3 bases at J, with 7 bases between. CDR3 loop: CASSQVGRYNEQFF. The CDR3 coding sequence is TGTGCCAGCAGCCAAGTCGGACGCTACAATGAGCAGTTCTTC.

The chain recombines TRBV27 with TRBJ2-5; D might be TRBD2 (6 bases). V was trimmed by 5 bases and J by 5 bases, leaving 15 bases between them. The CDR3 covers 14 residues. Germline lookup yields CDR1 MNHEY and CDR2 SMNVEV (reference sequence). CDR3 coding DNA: TGTGCCAGCAGTCGTAGCGGAACTAAGGAGACCCAGTACTTC. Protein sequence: CASSRSGTKETQYF.